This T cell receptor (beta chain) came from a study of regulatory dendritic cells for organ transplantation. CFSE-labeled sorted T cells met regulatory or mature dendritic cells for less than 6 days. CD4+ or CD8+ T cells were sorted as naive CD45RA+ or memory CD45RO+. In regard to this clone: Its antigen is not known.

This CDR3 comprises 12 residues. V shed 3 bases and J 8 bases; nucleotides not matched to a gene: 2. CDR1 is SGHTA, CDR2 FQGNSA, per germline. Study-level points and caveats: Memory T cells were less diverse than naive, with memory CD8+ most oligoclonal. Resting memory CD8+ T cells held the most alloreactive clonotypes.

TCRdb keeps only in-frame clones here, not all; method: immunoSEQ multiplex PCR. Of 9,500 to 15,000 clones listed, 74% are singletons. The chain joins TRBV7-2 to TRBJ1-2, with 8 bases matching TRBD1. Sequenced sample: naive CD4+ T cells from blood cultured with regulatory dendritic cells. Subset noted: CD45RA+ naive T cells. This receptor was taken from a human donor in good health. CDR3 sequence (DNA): TGTGCCAGCAGCTTGGACAGGGAGGGCTACACCTTC. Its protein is CASSLDREGYTF.